This TCR beta chain was observed in a study of T cell repertoires in cytomegalovirus infection. Study-level results: In two of eight donors, the top clonotype was HLA-C-restricted CMV-specific.

The CDR3 has 16 residues. Trimming took 3 bases from V and 9 from J; bases not matched to a gene: 7. This clonotype was counted many times. Its antigen is not identified. TCRdb re-analysed the reads in MiXCR, keeping a single row per CDR3 protein. The table lists about 300,000 distinct CDR3 sequences, approximately 10% of them singletons. The clonotype comes from a human donor in good health (CMV status not recorded). Some clones in this sample may be carry-over from other donors' samples. The chain links TRBV12-3 or TRBV12-4 to TRBJ2-1, with TRBD2 identical over 14 bases. Input material: PBMCs. CDR3 residues: CASSFFSGLAGGEQFF. CDR3 sequence (DNA): TGTGCCAGCAGTTTTTTTTCCGGACTAGCGGGGGGTGAGCAGTTCTTC.